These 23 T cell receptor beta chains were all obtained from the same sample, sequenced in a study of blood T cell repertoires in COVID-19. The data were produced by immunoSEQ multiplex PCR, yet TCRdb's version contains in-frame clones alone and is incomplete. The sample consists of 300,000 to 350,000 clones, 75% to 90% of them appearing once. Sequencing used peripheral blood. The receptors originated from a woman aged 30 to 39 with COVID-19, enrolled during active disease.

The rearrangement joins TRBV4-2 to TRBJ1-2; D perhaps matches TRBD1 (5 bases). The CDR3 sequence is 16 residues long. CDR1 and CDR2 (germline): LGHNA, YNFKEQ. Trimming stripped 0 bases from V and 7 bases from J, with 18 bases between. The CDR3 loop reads CASSQDEDGRGSGYTF. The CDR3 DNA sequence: TGTGCCAGCAGCCAAGATGAGGACGGGCGGGGGTCTGGCTACACCTTC.

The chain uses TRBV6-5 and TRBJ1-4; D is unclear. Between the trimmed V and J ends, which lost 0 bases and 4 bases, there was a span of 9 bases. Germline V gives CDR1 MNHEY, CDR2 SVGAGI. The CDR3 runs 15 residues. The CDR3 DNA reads TGTGCCAGCAGTTACTCGATACAGAATAATGAAAAACTGTTTTTT. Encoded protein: CASSYSIQNNEKLFF.

The CDR3 loop is CASSLGATKNTEAFF. The CDR3 bases are TGTGCCAGCAGCTTAGGGGCCACCAAGAACACTGAAGCTTTCTTT. J is TRBJ1-1 and V is TRBV7-8; D is unclear. CDR1 and CDR2 (germline): SGHVS, FQNEAQ. The CDR3 is made up of 15 amino acids. V was shortened by 1 base and J by 1 base, with 10 bases between the two germline ends.

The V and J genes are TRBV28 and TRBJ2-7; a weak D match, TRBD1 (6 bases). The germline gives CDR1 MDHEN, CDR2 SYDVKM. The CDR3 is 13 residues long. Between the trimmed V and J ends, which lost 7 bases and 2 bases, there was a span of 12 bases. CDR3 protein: CASTRDNTYEQYF. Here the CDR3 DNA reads TGTGCCAGCACCCGGGACAACACCTACGAGCAGTACTTC.

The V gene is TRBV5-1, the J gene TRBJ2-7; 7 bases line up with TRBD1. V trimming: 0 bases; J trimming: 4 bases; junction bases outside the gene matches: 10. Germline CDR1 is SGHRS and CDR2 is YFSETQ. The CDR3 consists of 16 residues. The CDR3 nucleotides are TGCGCCAGCAGCTTGGGCGGTCGACAGGGCGGATACGAGCAGTACTTC. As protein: CASSLGGRQGGYEQYF.

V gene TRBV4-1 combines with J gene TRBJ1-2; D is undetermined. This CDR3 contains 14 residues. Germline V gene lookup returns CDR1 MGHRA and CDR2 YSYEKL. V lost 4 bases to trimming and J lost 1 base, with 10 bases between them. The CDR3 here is CASSPAGYNYGYTF. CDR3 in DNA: TGCGCCAGCAGCCCGGCAGGTTATAACTATGGCTACACCTTC.

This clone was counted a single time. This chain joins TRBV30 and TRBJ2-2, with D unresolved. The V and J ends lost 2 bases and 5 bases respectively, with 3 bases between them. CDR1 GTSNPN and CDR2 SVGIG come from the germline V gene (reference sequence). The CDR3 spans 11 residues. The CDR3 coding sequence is TGTGCCTGGAGTCCAACCGGGGAGCTGTTTTTT. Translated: CAWSPTGELFF.

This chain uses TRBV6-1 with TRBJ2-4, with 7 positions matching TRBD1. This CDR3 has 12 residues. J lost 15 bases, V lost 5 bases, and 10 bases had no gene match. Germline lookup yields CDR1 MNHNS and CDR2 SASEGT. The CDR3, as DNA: TGTGCCAGCAGTACTGTGACAGGGATCCCGTACTTC. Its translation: CASSTVTGIPYF.

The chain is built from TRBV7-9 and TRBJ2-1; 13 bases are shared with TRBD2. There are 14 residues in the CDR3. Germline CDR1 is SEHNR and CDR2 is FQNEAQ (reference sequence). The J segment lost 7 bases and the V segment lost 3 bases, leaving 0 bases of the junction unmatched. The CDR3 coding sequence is TGTGCCAGCAGCTTGGGACTAGCGGGAAATGAGCAGTTCTTC. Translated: CASSLGLAGNEQFF.

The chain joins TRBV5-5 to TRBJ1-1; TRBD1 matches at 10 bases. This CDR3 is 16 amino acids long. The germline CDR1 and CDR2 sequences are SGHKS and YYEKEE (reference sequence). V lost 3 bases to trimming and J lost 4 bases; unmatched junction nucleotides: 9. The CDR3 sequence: CASSSGTGVKGTEAFF. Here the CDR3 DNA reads TGTGCCAGCAGCTCCGGGACAGGGGTCAAGGGCACTGAAGCTTTCTTT.

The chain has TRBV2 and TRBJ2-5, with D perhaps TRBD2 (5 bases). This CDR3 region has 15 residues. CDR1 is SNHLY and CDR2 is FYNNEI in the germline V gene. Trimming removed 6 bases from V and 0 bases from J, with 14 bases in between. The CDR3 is CASREDQYHQETQYF. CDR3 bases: TGTGCCAGCAGGGAGGACCAGTATCACCAAGAGACCCAGTACTTC.

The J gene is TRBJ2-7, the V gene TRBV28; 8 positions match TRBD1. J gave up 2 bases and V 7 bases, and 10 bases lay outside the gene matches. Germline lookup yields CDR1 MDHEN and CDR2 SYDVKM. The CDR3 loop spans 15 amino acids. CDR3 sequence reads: CASTYDRGGTYEQYF. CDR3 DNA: TGTGCCAGCACTTACGACAGGGGAGGAACCTACGAGCAGTACTTC.

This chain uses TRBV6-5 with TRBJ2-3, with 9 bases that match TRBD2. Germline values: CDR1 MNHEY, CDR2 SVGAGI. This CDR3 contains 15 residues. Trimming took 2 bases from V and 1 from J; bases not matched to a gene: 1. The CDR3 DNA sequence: TGTGCCAGCAGTTACGGGACTAGCCGCACAGATACGCAGTATTTT. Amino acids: CASSYGTSRTDTQYF.

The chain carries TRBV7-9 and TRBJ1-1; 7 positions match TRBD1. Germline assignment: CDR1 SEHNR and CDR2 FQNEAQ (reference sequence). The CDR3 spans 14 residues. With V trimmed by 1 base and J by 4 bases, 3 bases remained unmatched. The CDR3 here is CASSLEGQTTEAFF. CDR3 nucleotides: TGTGCCAGCAGCTTAGAGGGACAGACCACTGAAGCTTTCTTT.

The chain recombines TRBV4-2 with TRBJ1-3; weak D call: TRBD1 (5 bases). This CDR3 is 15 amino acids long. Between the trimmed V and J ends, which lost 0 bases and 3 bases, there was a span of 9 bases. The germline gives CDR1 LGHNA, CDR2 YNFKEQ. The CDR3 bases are TGTGCCAGCAGCCAAGACGTGGGACTTGGAAACACCATATATTTT. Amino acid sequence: CASSQDVGLGNTIYF.

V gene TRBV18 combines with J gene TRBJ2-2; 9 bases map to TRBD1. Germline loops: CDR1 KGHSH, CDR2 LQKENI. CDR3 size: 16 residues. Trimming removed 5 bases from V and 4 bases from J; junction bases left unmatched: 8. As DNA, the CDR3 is TGTGCCAGCTCAATATACCGGGACAGGGTCACCGGGGAGCTGTTTTTT. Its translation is CASSIYRDRVTGELFF.

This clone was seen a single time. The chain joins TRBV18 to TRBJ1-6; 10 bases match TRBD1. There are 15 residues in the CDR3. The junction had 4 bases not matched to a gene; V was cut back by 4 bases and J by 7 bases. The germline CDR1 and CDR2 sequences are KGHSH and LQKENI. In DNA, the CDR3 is TGTGCCAGCTCACAAGAGGGACAGGGGAATTCACCCCTCCACTTT. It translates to CASSQEGQGNSPLHF. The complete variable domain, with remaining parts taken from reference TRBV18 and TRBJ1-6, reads NAGVMQNPRHLVRRRGQEARLRCSPMKGHSHVYWYRQLPEEGLKFMVYLQKENIIDESGMPKERFSAEFPKEGPSILRIQQVVRGDSAAYFCASSQEGQGNSPLHFGNGTRLTVT.

The CDR3 DNA follows: TGTGCCAGCAGTTTATCGACCCCCGACAGGGGCTATGGCTACACCTTC. Its protein product is CASSLSTPDRGYGYTF. The chain employs TRBV27 and TRBJ1-2; 8 bases match TRBD1. This CDR3 is built from 16 residues. The V gene's germline CDR1 is MNHEY and CDR2 SMNVEV (reference sequence). The ends lost 0 bases at V and 4 bases at J; junction bases unmatched: 7.

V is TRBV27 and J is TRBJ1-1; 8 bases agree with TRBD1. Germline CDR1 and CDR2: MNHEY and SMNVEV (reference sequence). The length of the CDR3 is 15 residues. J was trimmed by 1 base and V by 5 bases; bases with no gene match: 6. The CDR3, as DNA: TGTGCCAGCAGTAAGGACAGGGATAGGAACACTGAAGCTTTCTTT. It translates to CASSKDRDRNTEAFF.

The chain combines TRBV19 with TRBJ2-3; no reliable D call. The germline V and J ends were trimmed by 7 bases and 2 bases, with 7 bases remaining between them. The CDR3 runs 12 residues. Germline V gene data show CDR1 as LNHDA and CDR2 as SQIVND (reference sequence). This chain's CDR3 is CASKDFTDTQYF. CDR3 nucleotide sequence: TGTGCCAGTAAAGACTTCACAGATACGCAGTATTTT.

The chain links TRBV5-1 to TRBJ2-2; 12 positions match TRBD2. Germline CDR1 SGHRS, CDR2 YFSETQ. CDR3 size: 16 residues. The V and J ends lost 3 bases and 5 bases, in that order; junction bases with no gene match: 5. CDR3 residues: CASSSTSGSVTGELFF. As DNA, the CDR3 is TGCGCCAGCAGCTCGACTAGCGGGAGCGTTACCGGGGAGCTGTTTTTT.

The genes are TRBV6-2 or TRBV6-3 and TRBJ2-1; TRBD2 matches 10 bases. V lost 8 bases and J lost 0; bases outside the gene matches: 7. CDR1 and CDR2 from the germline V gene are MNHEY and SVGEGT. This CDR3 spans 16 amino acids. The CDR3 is CASGPRTSGSYNEQFF. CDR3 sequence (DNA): TGTGCCAGCGGCCCACGGACTAGCGGCTCCTACAATGAGCAGTTCTTC.

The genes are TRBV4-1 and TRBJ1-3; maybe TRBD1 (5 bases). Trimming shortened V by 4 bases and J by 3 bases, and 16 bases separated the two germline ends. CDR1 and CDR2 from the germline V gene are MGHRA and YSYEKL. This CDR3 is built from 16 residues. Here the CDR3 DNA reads TGCGCCAGCAGCCCCAGAACTCGACAGATTGGAAACACCATATATTTT. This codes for CASSPRTRQIGNTIYF.